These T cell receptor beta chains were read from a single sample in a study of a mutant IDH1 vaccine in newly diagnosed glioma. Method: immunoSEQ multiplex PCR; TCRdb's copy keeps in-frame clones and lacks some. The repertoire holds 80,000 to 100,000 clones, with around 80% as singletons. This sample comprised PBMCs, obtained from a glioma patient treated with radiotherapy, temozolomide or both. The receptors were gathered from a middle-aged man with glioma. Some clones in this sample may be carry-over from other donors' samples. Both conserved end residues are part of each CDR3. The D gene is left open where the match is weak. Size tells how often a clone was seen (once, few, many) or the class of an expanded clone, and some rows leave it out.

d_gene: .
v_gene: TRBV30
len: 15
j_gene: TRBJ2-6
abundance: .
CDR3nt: TGTGCCTGGAGGTATAAGCCTTCCGGGGCCAACGTCCTGACTTTC
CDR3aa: CAWRYKPSGANVLTF

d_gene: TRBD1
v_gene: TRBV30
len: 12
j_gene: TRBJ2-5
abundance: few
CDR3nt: TGTGCCTGGACAGGGGGCCATGAGACCCAGTACTTC
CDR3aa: CAWTGGHETQYF

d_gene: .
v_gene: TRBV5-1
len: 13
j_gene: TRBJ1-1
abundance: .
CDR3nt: TGCGCCAGCAGGGCAGGAGGAAACACTGAAGCTTTCTTT
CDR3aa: CASRAGGNTEAFF

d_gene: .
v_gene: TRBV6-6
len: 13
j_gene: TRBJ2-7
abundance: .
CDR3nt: TGTGCCAGCAGTTCCGTGGGTTCCTACGAGCAGTACTTC
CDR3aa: CASSSVGSYEQYF

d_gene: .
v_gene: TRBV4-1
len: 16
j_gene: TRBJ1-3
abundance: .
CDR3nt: TGCGCCAGCAGCCAAGATCGTTGGGGTTCTGGAAACACCATATATTTT
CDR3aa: CASSQDRWGSGNTIYF

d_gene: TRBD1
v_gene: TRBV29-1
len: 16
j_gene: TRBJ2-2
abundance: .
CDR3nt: TGCAGCGTTGAAGCCAGGGGGCTAGAGAACACCGGGGAGCTGTTTTTT
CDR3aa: CSVEARGLENTGELFF

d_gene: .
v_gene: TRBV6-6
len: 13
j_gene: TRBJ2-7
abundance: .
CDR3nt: TGTGCCAGCAGCCTCACAGGTTCGCACGAGCAGTACTTC
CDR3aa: CASSLTGSHEQYF

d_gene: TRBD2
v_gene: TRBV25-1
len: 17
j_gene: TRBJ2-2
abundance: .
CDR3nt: TGTGCCAGCAGTGACGGCGGGGGGGCCAGATCTTCCGGGGAGCTGTTTTTT
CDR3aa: CASSDGGGARSSGELFF

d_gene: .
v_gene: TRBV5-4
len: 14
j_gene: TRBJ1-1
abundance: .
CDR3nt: TGTGCCAGCAGCCCCGAGAGACCTGGGACTGAAGCTTTCTTT
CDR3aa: CASSPERPGTEAFF

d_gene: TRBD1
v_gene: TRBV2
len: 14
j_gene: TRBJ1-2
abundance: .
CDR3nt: TGTGCCAGCAGACCGGGACAGGGGAGGTATGGCTACACCTTC
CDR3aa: CASRPGQGRYGYTF

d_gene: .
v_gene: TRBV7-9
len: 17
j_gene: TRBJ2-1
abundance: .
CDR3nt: TGTGCCAGCAGCTTTTCGGCGGCTCCAAGCTCCTACAATGAGCAGTTCTTC
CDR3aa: CASSFSAAPSSYNEQFF

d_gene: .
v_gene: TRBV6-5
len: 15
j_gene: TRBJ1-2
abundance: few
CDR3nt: TGTGCCAGCAGCCCCCTGGGGAGGGGAAACTATGGCTACACCTTC
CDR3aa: CASSPLGRGNYGYTF

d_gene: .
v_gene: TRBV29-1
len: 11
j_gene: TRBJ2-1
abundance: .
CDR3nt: TGCAGCGTTCGCGGGACCCATGAGCAGTTCTTC
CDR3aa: CSVRGTHEQFF

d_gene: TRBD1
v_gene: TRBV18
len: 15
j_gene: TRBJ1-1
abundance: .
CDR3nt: TGTGCCAGCTCACCCCGGACAGGGCCGGAGCTTGAAGCTTTCTTT
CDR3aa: CASSPRTGPELEAFF

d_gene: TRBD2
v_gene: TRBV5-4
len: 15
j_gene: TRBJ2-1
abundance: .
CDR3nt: TGTGCCAGCAGCCCCGGGACTAGCGCATACAATGAGCAGTTCTTC
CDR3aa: CASSPGTSAYNEQFF

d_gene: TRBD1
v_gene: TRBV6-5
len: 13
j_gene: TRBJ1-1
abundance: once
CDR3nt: TGTGCCACAGGGACAGGCCTCAACACTGAAGCTTTCTTT
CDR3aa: CATGTGLNTEAFF

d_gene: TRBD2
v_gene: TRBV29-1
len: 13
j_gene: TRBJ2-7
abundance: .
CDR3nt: TGCAGCGTTGAGGTCGGGGGGTCCTACGAGCAGTACTTC
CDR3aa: CSVEVGGSYEQYF

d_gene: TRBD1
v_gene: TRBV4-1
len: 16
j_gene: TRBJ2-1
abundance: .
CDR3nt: TGCGCCAGCAGCCAAAGACAGGGTAGTTCCTACAATGAGCAGTTCTTC
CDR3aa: CASSQRQGSSYNEQFF

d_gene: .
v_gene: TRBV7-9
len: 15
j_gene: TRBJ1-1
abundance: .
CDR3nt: TGTGCCAGCAGCTTATGGGGGGATTCGAACACTGAAGCTTTCTTT
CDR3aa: CASSLWGDSNTEAFF

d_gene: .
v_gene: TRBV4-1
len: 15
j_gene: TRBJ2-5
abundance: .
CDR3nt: TGCGCCAGCAGCCAGCCGGTGGGTGGCCAAGAGACCCAGTACTTC
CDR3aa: CASSQPVGGQETQYF

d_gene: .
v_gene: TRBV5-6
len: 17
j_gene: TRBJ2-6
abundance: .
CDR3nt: TGTGCCAGCAGCTGGCGGCGGGGTGGCTCTGGGGCCAACGTCCTGACTTTC
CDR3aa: CASSWRRGGSGANVLTF

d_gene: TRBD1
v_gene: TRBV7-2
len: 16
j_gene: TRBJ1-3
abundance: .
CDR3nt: TGTGCCAGCAGCTTAGGGGACAGGGTGCTTGGAAACACCATATATTTT
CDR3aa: CASSLGDRVLGNTIYF

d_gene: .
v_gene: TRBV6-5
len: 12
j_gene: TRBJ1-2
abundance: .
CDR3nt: TGTGCCAGCAGTTTCGACAGTCTAGGCTACACCTTC
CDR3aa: CASSFDSLGYTF

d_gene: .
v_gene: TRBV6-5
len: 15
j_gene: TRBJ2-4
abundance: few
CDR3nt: TGTGCCAGCAGTTACGGGGCAGGGACCAAAAACATTCAGTACTTC
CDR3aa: CASSYGAGTKNIQYF

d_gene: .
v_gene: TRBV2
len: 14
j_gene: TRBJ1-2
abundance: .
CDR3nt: TGTGCCAGCAGTGAAGCGGGGAGGGGGTATGGCTACACCTTC
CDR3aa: CASSEAGRGYGYTF

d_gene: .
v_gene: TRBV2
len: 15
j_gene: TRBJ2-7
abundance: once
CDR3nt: TGTGCCAGCAGTGAGGACACACCACGACTCTACGAGCAGTACTTC
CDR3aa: CASSEDTPRLYEQYF

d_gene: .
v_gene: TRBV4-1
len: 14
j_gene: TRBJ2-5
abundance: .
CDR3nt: TGCGCCAGCAGCCCCCTGAATCTCCAAGAGACCCAGTACTTC
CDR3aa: CASSPLNLQETQYF

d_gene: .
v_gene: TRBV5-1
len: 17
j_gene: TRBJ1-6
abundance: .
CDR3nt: TGCGCCAGCAGCTTGGAGGGGGGAACCTCCTATAATTCACCCCTCCACTTT
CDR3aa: CASSLEGGTSYNSPLHF

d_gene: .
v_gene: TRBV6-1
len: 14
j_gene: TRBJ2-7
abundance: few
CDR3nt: TGTGCCAGCAGTGAACTCATCAGCTCCTACGAGCAGTACTTC
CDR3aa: CASSELISSYEQYF

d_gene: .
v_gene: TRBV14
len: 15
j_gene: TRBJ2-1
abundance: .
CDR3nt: TGTGCCAGCAGCCAAGCGGGACTCGTGTACAATGAGCAGTTCTTC
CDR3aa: CASSQAGLVYNEQFF